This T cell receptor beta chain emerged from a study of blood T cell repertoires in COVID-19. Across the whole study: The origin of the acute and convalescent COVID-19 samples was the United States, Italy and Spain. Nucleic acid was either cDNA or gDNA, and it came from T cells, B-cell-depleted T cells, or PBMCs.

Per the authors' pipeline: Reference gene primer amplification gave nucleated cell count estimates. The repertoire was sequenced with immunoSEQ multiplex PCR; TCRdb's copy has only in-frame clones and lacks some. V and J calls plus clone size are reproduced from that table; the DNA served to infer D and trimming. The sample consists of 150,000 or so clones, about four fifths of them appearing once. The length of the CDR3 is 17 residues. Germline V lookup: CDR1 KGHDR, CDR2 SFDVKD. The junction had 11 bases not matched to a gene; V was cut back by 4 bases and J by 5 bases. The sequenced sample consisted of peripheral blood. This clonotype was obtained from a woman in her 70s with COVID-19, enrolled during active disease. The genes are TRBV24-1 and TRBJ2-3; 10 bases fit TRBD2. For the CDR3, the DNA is TGTGCCACCAGTGACACGAATAGCGGGGGGCCGGAAGATACGCAGTATTTT. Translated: CATSDTNSGGPEDTQYF.